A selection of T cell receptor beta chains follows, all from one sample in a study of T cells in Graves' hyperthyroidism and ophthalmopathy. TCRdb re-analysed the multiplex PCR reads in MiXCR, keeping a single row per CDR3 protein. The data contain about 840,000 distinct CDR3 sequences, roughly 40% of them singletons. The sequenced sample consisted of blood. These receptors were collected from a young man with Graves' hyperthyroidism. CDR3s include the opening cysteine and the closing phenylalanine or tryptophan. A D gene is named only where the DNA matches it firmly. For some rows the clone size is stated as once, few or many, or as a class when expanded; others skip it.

DNA: TGCGCCAGCAGCCAAGAATTAGGAGGGACAGGCCAAGAGACCCAGTACTTC
CDR3: CASSQELGGTGQETQYF
V: TRBV7-3
length: 17
J: TRBJ2-5
size: .
D: TRBD1

DNA: TGCAGTGCTTCCGACATGGACCGCGAGCTGTTTTTT
CDR3: CSASDMDRELFF
V: TRBV20-1
length: 12
J: TRBJ2-2
size: many
D: .

DNA: TGTGCCAGCATCCCACAGGGAGAATACTATGGCTACACCTTC
CDR3: CASIPQGEYYGYTF
V: TRBV10-3
length: 14
J: TRBJ1-2
size: .
D: .

DNA: TGTGCCACCGGGACAGGGACTTATAGCAATCAGCCCCAGCATTTT
CDR3: CATGTGTYSNQPQHF
V: TRBV10-3
length: 15
J: TRBJ1-5
size: .
D: TRBD1

DNA: TGTGCCAGCAGCGTCGACAGGGGTTGGGGGGAGACCCAGTACTTC
CDR3: CASSVDRGWGETQYF
V: TRBV9
length: 15
J: TRBJ2-5
size: few
D: TRBD1

DNA: TGTGCCAGCAGCCAAGGCCTAGCGGGAGGGACCGGGGAGCAGTACTTC
CDR3: CASSQGLAGGTGEQYF
V: TRBV7-2
length: 16
J: TRBJ2-7
size: .
D: TRBD2

DNA: TGCAGCGCGGAGGGGACAGGGGGCGGAAAACTGTTTTTT
CDR3: CSAEGTGGGKLFF
V: TRBV29-1
length: 13
J: TRBJ1-4
size: .
D: TRBD1

DNA: TGTGCCAGCAGCGAACCCAACACCGGGGAGCTGTTTTTT
CDR3: CASSEPNTGELFF
V: TRBV9
length: 13
J: TRBJ2-2
size: many
D: .

DNA: TGTGCCAGCACCGGGGGGGCAGCAGCTAACTATGGCTACACCTTC
CDR3: CASTGGAAANYGYTF
V: TRBV7-9
length: 15
J: TRBJ1-2
size: many
D: .

DNA: TGTGCCAGTAGTGTACCGATAGTTACCTCTGGGGCCAACGTCCTGACTTTC
CDR3: CASSVPIVTSGANVLTF
V: TRBV19
length: 17
J: TRBJ2-6
size: few
D: .

DNA: TGTGCCAGCAGCCAAGGTAGACAGTCCCTCACTGAAGCTTTCTTT
CDR3: CASSQGRQSLTEAFF
V: TRBV7-3
length: 15
J: TRBJ1-1
size: .
D: .

DNA: TGTGCCACCAGTGATAGCCTAGCGGGGACGTACACAGATACGCAGTATTTT
CDR3: CATSDSLAGTYTDTQYF
V: TRBV24-1
length: 17
J: TRBJ2-3
size: many
D: TRBD2

DNA: TGTGCCAGCAGTGATGATGGGACAGGGAAACTAAATCAGCCCCAGCATTTT
CDR3: CASSDDGTGKLNQPQHF
V: TRBV10-3
length: 17
J: TRBJ1-5
size: few
D: TRBD1

DNA: TGCAGTGCTAGGGAAAGGACAGGTCTGGGTGGCTACACCTTC
CDR3: CSARERTGLGGYTF
V: TRBV20-1
length: 14
J: TRBJ1-2
size: .
D: TRBD1

DNA: TGTGCCAGCAGCTTGGGGGTAGCTGGAAACACCATATATTTT
CDR3: CASSLGVAGNTIYF
V: TRBV11-1
length: 14
J: TRBJ1-3
size: few
D: .

DNA: TGTGCCAGCAGGGCGACAGGGAGCTTCTACGAGCAGTACTTC
CDR3: CASRATGSFYEQYF
V: TRBV6-5
length: 14
J: TRBJ2-7
size: many
D: TRBD1

DNA: TGTGCCAGCAGGGGGTTTGTCTCTGGAAACACCATATATTTT
CDR3: CASRGFVSGNTIYF
V: TRBV12-3/TRBV12-4
length: 14
J: TRBJ1-3
size: .
D: .

DNA: TGCAGCGTGATGGTTTCGAGGGACACCATATATTTT
CDR3: CSVMVSRDTIYF
V: TRBV29-1
length: 12
J: TRBJ1-3
size: once
D: .

DNA: TGTGCCACCAGCATGAAAGGGGTTGGGAATCAGCCCCAGCATTTT
CDR3: CATSMKGVGNQPQHF
V: TRBV15
length: 15
J: TRBJ1-5
size: many
D: .

DNA: TGCGCCAGCAGCCTCCACGGGACGGCAGACCATAATTCACCCCTCCACTTT
CDR3: CASSLHGTADHNSPLHF
V: TRBV4-1
length: 17
J: TRBJ1-6
size: few
D: .

DNA: TGTGCCAGCAGCGACGAGACAGGGGGCTGGGACACTGAAGCTTTCTTT
CDR3: CASSDETGGWDTEAFF
V: TRBV9
length: 16
J: TRBJ1-1
size: .
D: TRBD1

DNA: TGCAGTGCTAGTCTACATGGGGATCAAGAGACCCAGTACTTC
CDR3: CSASLHGDQETQYF
V: TRBV20-1
length: 14
J: TRBJ2-5
size: .
D: .

DNA: TGTGCCAGCAGTTTCAGGTCGGAGACCGGGGAGCTGTTTTTT
CDR3: CASSFRSETGELFF
V: TRBV12-3/TRBV12-4
length: 14
J: TRBJ2-2
size: .
D: .

DNA: TGTGCCACCAGCAGAGATTCGGGGGGAGGCTACACCTTC
CDR3: CATSRDSGGGYTF
V: TRBV15
length: 13
J: TRBJ1-2
size: many
D: .

DNA: TGCGCCAGCAGCCCTTACCCGACAGGGTCTAGCAATCAGCCCCAGCATTTT
CDR3: CASSPYPTGSSNQPQHF
V: TRBV7-2
length: 17
J: TRBJ1-5
size: .
D: TRBD1

DNA: TGTGCCACCAGTGAGACAGGGACCTCTGGGGCCAACGTCCTGACTTTC
CDR3: CATSETGTSGANVLTF
V: TRBV24-1
length: 16
J: TRBJ2-6
size: many
D: TRBD1

DNA: TGCGCCAGCAGCCTCCCAGGGCATAACGAGCAGTACTTC
CDR3: CASSLPGHNEQYF
V: TRBV5-1
length: 13
J: TRBJ2-7
size: once
D: .

DNA: TGTGCCAGCAGCTCCACAGGGCCGGGGGAGCAGTACTTC
CDR3: CASSSTGPGEQYF
V: TRBV7-3
length: 13
J: TRBJ2-7
size: .
D: .

DNA: TGTGCCAGCAGCGGGACGGTCACCGGGGAGCTGTTTTTT
CDR3: CASSGTVTGELFF
V: TRBV12-3/TRBV12-4
length: 13
J: TRBJ2-2
size: .
D: .

DNA: TGTGCCAGCAGCCAGGATGGAGCCTCTGGAAACACCATATATTTT
CDR3: CASSQDGASGNTIYF
V: TRBV7-2
length: 15
J: TRBJ1-3
size: few
D: .

DNA: TGTGCCAGCAGCCCCCGCCGGGACAGTCTGTCACCCCTCCACTTT
CDR3: CASSPRRDSLSPLHF
V: TRBV7-9
length: 15
J: TRBJ1-6
size: .
D: TRBD1

DNA: TGTGCCAGCAGCTACTTGGGCGGGAGCGGGGAGACCCAGTACTTC
CDR3: CASSYLGGSGETQYF
V: TRBV7-3
length: 15
J: TRBJ2-5
size: .
D: TRBD2

DNA: TGCGCCAGCAGCAACCTACAGGGGAACACTGAAGCTTTCTTT
CDR3: CASSNLQGNTEAFF
V: TRBV5-1
length: 14
J: TRBJ1-1
size: few
D: .

DNA: TGTGCCAGCAGTTTAGCGGGGATGAAGAACACTGAAGCTTTCTTT
CDR3: CASSLAGMKNTEAFF
V: TRBV28
length: 15
J: TRBJ1-1
size: .
D: .

DNA: TGCGCCAGCAGCATTCGGGCAGGGAGGAACACCGGGGAGCTGTTTTTT
CDR3: CASSIRAGRNTGELFF
V: TRBV5-1
length: 16
J: TRBJ2-2
size: .
D: .

DNA: TGTGCCAGCAGCCAAGAAGTCAATCAGCCCCAGCATTTT
CDR3: CASSQEVNQPQHF
V: TRBV4-1
length: 13
J: TRBJ1-5
size: .
D: .

DNA: TGTGCCAGTAGTCCTCTTAGTGGGGGCCTCACTGAAGCTTTCTTT
CDR3: CASSPLSGGLTEAFF
V: TRBV19
length: 15
J: TRBJ1-1
size: .
D: .

DNA: TGTGCCAGCAGCGACAGGGGGTCTGGAAACACCATATATTTT
CDR3: CASSDRGSGNTIYF
V: TRBV2
length: 14
J: TRBJ1-3
size: many
D: TRBD1

DNA: TGTGCCAGGCCCGCGGGCAATCAGCCCCAGCATTTT
CDR3: CARPAGNQPQHF
V: TRBV19
length: 12
J: TRBJ1-5
size: few
D: .

DNA: TGTGCCAGCAGCCACGACATGAACACTGAAGCTTTCTTT
CDR3: CASSHDMNTEAFF
V: TRBV6-5
length: 13
J: TRBJ1-1
size: .
D: .